The rows below give T cell receptor beta chains drawn from one sample of a study of T cells in Graves' hyperthyroidism and ophthalmopathy. From the multiplex PCR reads, TCRdb called clonotypes with MiXCR, one entry per CDR3 protein. The data hold approximately 560,000 distinct CDR3 sequences, with 15% to 18% observed a single time. Specimen: blood. These receptors were taken from a woman in her twenties or thirties with Graves' hyperthyroidism. CDR3s include the opening cysteine and the closing phenylalanine or tryptophan. The order of the fields is D gene, clone size, J gene, V gene, CDR3 protein, CDR3 DNA. The D gene is left open where the match is weak. The size entry is marked missing in some rows and otherwise reads once, few, many or a size class.

d_call: NA; clone_size: many; j_call: TRBJ2-7; v_call: TRBV5-1; cdr3_aa: CVSSLADGGYEQYF; cdr3_nt: TGCGTCAGCAGCTTGGCCGACGGGGGCTACGAGCAGTACTTC
d_call: NA; clone_size: NA; j_call: TRBJ2-3; v_call: TRBV5-1; cdr3_aa: CASSDGMGGDTQYF; cdr3_nt: TGCGCCAGCAGTGACGGTATGGGGGGAGATACGCAGTATTTT
d_call: NA; clone_size: many; j_call: TRBJ1-1; v_call: TRBV7-9; cdr3_aa: CASRTEGSAEAFF; cdr3_nt: TGTGCCAGCAGGACCGAAGGGAGCGCTGAAGCTTTCTTT
d_call: NA; clone_size: many; j_call: TRBJ1-5; v_call: TRBV7-2; cdr3_aa: CASSLSAADNQPQHF; cdr3_nt: TGTGCCAGCAGCTTATCGGCGGCGGATAATCAGCCCCAGCATTTT
d_call: TRBD1; clone_size: many; j_call: TRBJ1-2; v_call: TRBV12-3/TRBV12-4; cdr3_aa: CASSPRSGQGNYGYTF; cdr3_nt: TGTGCCAGCAGTCCAAGATCGGGACAGGGGAACTATGGCTACACCTTC
d_call: NA; clone_size: NA; j_call: TRBJ2-6; v_call: TRBV7-3; cdr3_aa: CASSPVAGANVLTF; cdr3_nt: TGTGCCAGCAGCCCGGTCGCGGGGGCCAACGTCCTGACTTTC
d_call: TRBD2; clone_size: few; j_call: TRBJ2-7; v_call: TRBV7-9; cdr3_aa: CASSLDRGRGEQYF; cdr3_nt: TGTGCCAGCAGCTTAGACCGCGGGAGGGGCGAGCAGTACTTC
d_call: NA; clone_size: once; j_call: TRBJ2-5; v_call: TRBV7-3; cdr3_aa: CASSARGLQETQYF; cdr3_nt: TGTGCCAGCTCGGCTCGTGGACTCCAAGAGACCCAGTACTTC
d_call: NA; clone_size: many; j_call: TRBJ2-1; v_call: TRBV6-2/TRBV6-3; cdr3_aa: CASSPWMSGYNEQFF; cdr3_nt: TGTGCCAGCAGTCCCTGGATGTCGGGCTACAATGAGCAGTTCTTC
d_call: TRBD2; clone_size: few; j_call: TRBJ2-3; v_call: TRBV19; cdr3_aa: CASSFPSGRIFDTQYF; cdr3_nt: TGTGCCAGTAGTTTTCCTAGCGGACGTATTTTTGATACGCAGTATTTT
d_call: TRBD2; clone_size: many; j_call: TRBJ2-7; v_call: TRBV12-3/TRBV12-4; cdr3_aa: CASRPAGGSHEQYF; cdr3_nt: TGTGCCAGCAGGCCAGCGGGAGGATCTCACGAGCAGTACTTC
d_call: TRBD2; clone_size: many; j_call: TRBJ2-1; v_call: TRBV6-1; cdr3_aa: CASSPRWGGRGGNEQFF; cdr3_nt: TGTGCCAGCAGCCCCCGATGGGGCGGGAGAGGCGGCAATGAGCAGTTCTTC
d_call: TRBD2; clone_size: many; j_call: TRBJ2-2; v_call: TRBV12-3/TRBV12-4; cdr3_aa: CASSLALAGVIGELFF; cdr3_nt: TGTGCCAGCAGTTTAGCGCTAGCGGGAGTGATCGGGGAGCTGTTTTTT
d_call: NA; clone_size: many; j_call: TRBJ1-2; v_call: TRBV5-1; cdr3_aa: CASRSTGDGYTF; cdr3_nt: TGCGCCAGCAGGTCGACGGGAGATGGCTACACCTTC
d_call: NA; clone_size: many; j_call: TRBJ1-5; v_call: TRBV12-3/TRBV12-4; cdr3_aa: CASSLSGGSNQPQHF; cdr3_nt: TGTGCCAGCAGCCTGAGCGGGGGGAGCAATCAGCCCCAGCATTTT
d_call: NA; clone_size: many; j_call: TRBJ2-1; v_call: TRBV12-5; cdr3_aa: CASGLVDNEQFF; cdr3_nt: TGTGCTAGTGGTTTGGTTGACAATGAGCAGTTCTTC
d_call: NA; clone_size: many; j_call: TRBJ2-4; v_call: TRBV7-2; cdr3_aa: CASSQRTGVWGGGSSIQYF; cdr3_nt: TGTGCCAGCAGCCAACGAACGGGGGTCTGGGGAGGCGGCTCTAGCATTCAGTACTTC
d_call: NA; clone_size: few; j_call: TRBJ1-5; v_call: TRBV6-5; cdr3_aa: CASSYRVYSNQPQHF; cdr3_nt: TGTGCCAGCAGTTACAGAGTGTATAGCAATCAGCCCCAGCATTTT
d_call: NA; clone_size: few; j_call: TRBJ1-1; v_call: TRBV5-1; cdr3_aa: CASSLWAQDTEAFF; cdr3_nt: TGCGCCAGCAGCTTGTGGGCGCAGGACACTGAAGCTTTCTTT
d_call: NA; clone_size: NA; j_call: TRBJ1-6; v_call: TRBV4-3; cdr3_aa: CASSQEGPQGKGALHF; cdr3_nt: TGCGCCAGCAGCCAAGAAGGCCCCCAGGGAAAGGGGGCCCTCCACTTT
d_call: NA; clone_size: NA; j_call: TRBJ1-6; v_call: TRBV5-4; cdr3_aa: CASSPTTTNSPLHF; cdr3_nt: TGTGCCAGCAGCCCAACGACTACCAATTCACCCCTCCACTTT
d_call: NA; clone_size: few; j_call: TRBJ1-1; v_call: TRBV18; cdr3_aa: CASSPPWVSNTEAFF; cdr3_nt: TGTGCCAGCTCACCACCTTGGGTTTCGAACACTGAAGCTTTCTTT
d_call: TRBD2; clone_size: NA; j_call: TRBJ2-1; v_call: TRBV12-5; cdr3_aa: CASGPAGGVNEQFF; cdr3_nt: TGTGCTAGTGGACCAGCGGGGGGGGTCAATGAGCAGTTCTTC
d_call: TRBD2; clone_size: many; j_call: TRBJ2-1; v_call: TRBV9; cdr3_aa: CASSPGTSGEQFF; cdr3_nt: TGTGCCAGCAGCCCGGGGACTAGCGGCGAGCAGTTCTTC
d_call: TRBD2; clone_size: many; j_call: TRBJ2-7; v_call: TRBV7-3; cdr3_aa: CASSPHPGLAGGRDLFYEQYF; cdr3_nt: TGTGCCAGCAGCCCGCATCCCGGACTAGCGGGAGGCCGAGACCTTTTCTACGAGCAGTACTTC
d_call: NA; clone_size: many; j_call: TRBJ1-1; v_call: TRBV3-1; cdr3_aa: CASSQAAAEAFF; cdr3_nt: TGTGCCAGCAGCCAAGCAGCGGCTGAAGCTTTCTTT
d_call: NA; clone_size: NA; j_call: TRBJ2-1; v_call: TRBV11-2; cdr3_aa: CASTISGSPYNEQFF; cdr3_nt: TGTGCCAGCACCATCAGCGGCAGTCCCTACAATGAGCAGTTCTTC
d_call: NA; clone_size: NA; j_call: TRBJ1-1; v_call: TRBV19; cdr3_aa: CASSTPRNTEAFF; cdr3_nt: TGTGCCAGTAGTACTCCCAGGAACACTGAAGCTTTCTTT
d_call: TRBD2; clone_size: many; j_call: TRBJ2-1; v_call: TRBV11-2; cdr3_aa: CASSLGLAGTSNEQFF; cdr3_nt: TGTGCCAGCAGCTTAGGGCTAGCGGGGACAAGCAATGAGCAGTTCTTC
d_call: TRBD2; clone_size: NA; j_call: TRBJ2-7; v_call: TRBV30; cdr3_aa: CAWSVGGTSGRAYEQYF; cdr3_nt: TGTGCCTGGAGTGTCGGAGGAACTAGCGGGAGGGCCTACGAGCAGTACTTC